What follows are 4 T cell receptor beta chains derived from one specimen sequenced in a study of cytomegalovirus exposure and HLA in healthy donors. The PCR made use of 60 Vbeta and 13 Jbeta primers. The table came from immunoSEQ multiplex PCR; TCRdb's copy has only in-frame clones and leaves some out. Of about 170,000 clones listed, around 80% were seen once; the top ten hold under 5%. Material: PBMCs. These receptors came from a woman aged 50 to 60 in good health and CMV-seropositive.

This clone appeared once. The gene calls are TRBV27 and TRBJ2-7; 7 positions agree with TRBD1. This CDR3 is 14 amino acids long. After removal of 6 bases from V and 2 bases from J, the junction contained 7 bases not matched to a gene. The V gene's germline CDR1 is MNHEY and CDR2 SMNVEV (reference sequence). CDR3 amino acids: CASRNRGPPYEQYF. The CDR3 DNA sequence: TGTGCCAGCAGGAACAGGGGCCCCCCCTACGAGCAGTACTTC.

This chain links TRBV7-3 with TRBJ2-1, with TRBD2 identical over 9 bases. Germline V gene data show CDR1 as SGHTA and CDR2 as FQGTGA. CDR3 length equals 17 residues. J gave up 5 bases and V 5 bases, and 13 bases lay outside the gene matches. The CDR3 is CASSPWGKAGGDNEQFF. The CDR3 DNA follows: TGTGCCAGCAGCCCCTGGGGAAAGGCGGGGGGGGACAATGAGCAGTTCTTC.

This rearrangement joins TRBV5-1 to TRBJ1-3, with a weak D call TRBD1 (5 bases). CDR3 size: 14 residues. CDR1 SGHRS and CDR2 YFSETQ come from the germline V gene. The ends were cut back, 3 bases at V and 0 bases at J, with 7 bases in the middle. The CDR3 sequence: CASSSQGSGNTIYF. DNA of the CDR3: TGCGCCAGCAGCTCTCAGGGCTCTGGAAACACCATATATTTT.

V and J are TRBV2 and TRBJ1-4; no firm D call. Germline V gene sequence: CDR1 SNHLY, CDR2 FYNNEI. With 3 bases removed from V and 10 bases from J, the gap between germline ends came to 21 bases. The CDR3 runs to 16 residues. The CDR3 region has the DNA TGTGCCAGCAGTGATATGGCCCCAGCCACGACGGGAAAACTGTTTTTT. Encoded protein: CASSDMAPATTGKLFF.